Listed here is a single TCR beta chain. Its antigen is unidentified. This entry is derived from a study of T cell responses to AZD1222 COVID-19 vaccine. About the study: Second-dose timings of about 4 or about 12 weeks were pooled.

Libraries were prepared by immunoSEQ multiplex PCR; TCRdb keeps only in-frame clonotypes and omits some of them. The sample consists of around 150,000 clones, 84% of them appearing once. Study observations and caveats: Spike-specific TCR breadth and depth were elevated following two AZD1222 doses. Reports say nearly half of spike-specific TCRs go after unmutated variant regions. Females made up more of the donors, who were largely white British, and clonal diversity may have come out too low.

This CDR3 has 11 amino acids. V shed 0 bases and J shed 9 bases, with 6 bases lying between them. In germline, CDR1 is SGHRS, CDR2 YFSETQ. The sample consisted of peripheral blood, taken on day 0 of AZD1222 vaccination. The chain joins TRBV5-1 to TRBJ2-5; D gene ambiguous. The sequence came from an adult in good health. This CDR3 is CASSLGPAQYF. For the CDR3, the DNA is TGCGCCAGCAGCTTGGGTCCGGCCCAGTACTTC. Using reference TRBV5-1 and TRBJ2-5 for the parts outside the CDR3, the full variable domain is KAGVTQTPRYLIKTRGQQVTLSCSPISGHRSVSWYQQTPGQGLQFLFEYFSETQRNKGNFPGRFSGRQFSNSRSEMNVSTLELGDSALYLCASSLGPAQYFGPGTRLLVL.